Listed below are T cell receptor beta chains from one sample, sequenced in a study of T cell clonotyping in hematopoietic cell transplantation. Only in-frame clones appear in the TCRdb table, and some are missing; sequencing was by immunoSEQ multiplex PCR. This sample has tens of thousands of clones, with 96% found just once. Sample: peripheral blood mononuclear cells, taken before stem cell transplant. The receptor set was obtained from a woman between 50 and 59 years old with acute myeloid leukemia. Some clones in this sample may be carry-over from other donors' samples. The CDR3 runs from the conserved cysteine through the conserved F or W. Fields, in order: CDR3 protein, CDR3 DNA, clone size, D gene, V gene, J gene. The D gene is left open where the match is weak. Clone size is shown for a subset of rows, as once, few, many or a class of expanded clone.

CASSFPERGRDQFF,TGTGCCAGCAGTTTCCCTGAACGTGGGAGGGACCAGTTCTTC,NA,TRBD2,TRBV6-6,TRBJ2-1
CASTDRGLSYEQYF,TGTGCCAGTACCGACAGGGGCCTTTCCTACGAGCAGTACTTC,NA,TRBD1,TRBV6-1,TRBJ2-7
CASSYSFSGNTEAFF,TGTGCCAGCAGTTACTCGTTTTCAGGAAACACTGAAGCTTTCTTT,NA,NA,TRBV6-5,TRBJ1-1
CASSLVSWTSGPGEQYF,TGTGCCAGCAGCTTAGTGAGCTGGACTAGCGGACCCGGGGAGCAGTACTTC,NA,TRBD2,TRBV7-2,TRBJ2-7
CASSKRDYSEQYF,TGTGCCAGCAGTAAAAGGGACTATTCCGAGCAGTACTTC,NA,TRBD2,TRBV5-4,TRBJ2-7
CASSDNLPGLGLFYGYTF,TGCGCCAGCAGTGACAATCTGCCAGGCTTGGGACTCTTCTATGGCTACACCTTC,NA,NA,TRBV10-2,TRBJ1-2
CAISEERSLRGPQHF,TGTGCCATCAGTGAGGAGCGGAGCCTGAGAGGGCCCCAGCATTTT,NA,NA,TRBV10-3,TRBJ1-5
CASSIKRQGGNQPQHF,TGTGCCAGTAGTATCAAGAGGCAGGGCGGGAATCAGCCCCAGCATTTT,NA,NA,TRBV19,TRBJ1-5
CASSLRTYNEQFF,TGTGCCAGCAGTCTTCGGACCTACAATGAGCAGTTCTTC,NA,NA,TRBV27,TRBJ2-1
CASSQGYGGLMETQYF,TGCGCCAGCAGCCAAGGATACGGGGGCTTGATGGAGACCCAGTACTTC,NA,NA,TRBV4-1,TRBJ2-5
CASSHPTRNNEQFF,TGCGCCAGCAGCCACCCAACGCGAAACAATGAGCAGTTCTTC,NA,NA,TRBV4-1,TRBJ2-1
CASSGTSGQETQYF,TGTGCCAGCAGCGGGACTAGCGGACAAGAGACCCAGTACTTC,NA,TRBD2,TRBV9,TRBJ2-5
CASRPGTGLGELFF,TGTGCCAGCAGACCAGGGACAGGGCTCGGGGAGCTGTTTTTT,NA,TRBD1,TRBV5-8,TRBJ2-2
CASSETGTGSYKLFF,TGTGCCAGCAGTGAGACGGGGACAGGGTCGTACAAACTGTTTTTT,once,TRBD1,TRBV25-1,TRBJ1-4
CATSRDLVSGNTIYF,TGTGCCACCAGCAGAGATCTTGTCTCTGGAAACACCATATATTTT,once,NA,TRBV15,TRBJ1-3
CASSTSDDEQYF,TGTGCCAGCTCGACTAGCGACGACGAGCAGTACTTC,NA,TRBD2,TRBV6-5,TRBJ2-7
CASSLSGDSNQPQHF,TGCGCCAGCAGCTTGAGCGGGGATAGTAATCAGCCCCAGCATTTT,NA,NA,TRBV5-1,TRBJ1-5
CASSEMGRGNEQFF,TGTGCCAGCAGTGAAATGGGGAGGGGGAATGAGCAGTTCTTC,NA,NA,TRBV2,TRBJ2-1
CASSLGLALNEQFF,TGTGCCAGCAGCTTAGGTCTAGCTTTGAATGAGCAGTTCTTC,once,NA,TRBV7-2,TRBJ2-1
CASSQQGYSLPYEQYF,TGTGCCAGCAGCCAACAGGGTTACAGCTTACCCTACGAGCAGTACTTC,NA,NA,TRBV5-6,TRBJ2-7
CASSFYGGEQYF,TGTGCCAGCAGCTTTTACGGGGGCGAGCAGTACTTC,NA,NA,TRBV5-5,TRBJ2-7
CSVDGTSGRAPDTQYF,TGCAGCGTTGACGGGACTAGCGGGAGGGCTCCAGATACGCAGTATTTT,NA,TRBD2,TRBV29-1,TRBJ2-3
CASTPGTDTYEQYF,TGTGCCAGCACCCCCGGGACAGACACCTACGAGCAGTACTTC,NA,TRBD1,TRBV28,TRBJ2-7
CASGGQPQHF,TGTGCCAGCGGGGGTCAGCCCCAGCATTTT,NA,NA,TRBV2,TRBJ1-5
CASISAGRFFEAFF,TGTGCCAGTATTAGCGCAGGGAGGTTCTTCGAAGCTTTCTTT,NA,NA,TRBV19,TRBJ1-1
CASSELANSNQPQHF,TGTGCCAGCAGTGAACTGGCGAATAGCAATCAGCCCCAGCATTTT,NA,NA,TRBV2,TRBJ1-5
CAIGTGENTGELFF,TGTGCCATCGGGACAGGTGAAAACACCGGGGAGCTGTTTTTT,NA,TRBD1,TRBV10-3,TRBJ2-2
CAWSVLQTNEKLFF,TGTGCCTGGAGTGTACTACAGACTAATGAAAAACTGTTTTTT,NA,NA,TRBV30,TRBJ1-4
CASSGTTGNEKLFF,TGTGCCAGCAGTGGAACAACAGGGAATGAAAAACTGTTTTTT,NA,NA,TRBV6-6,TRBJ1-4
CASSFLAGGLGTTEAFF,TGTGCCAGCAGCTTTCTGGCAGGGGGCTTAGGGACGACTGAAGCTTTCTTT,NA,TRBD1,TRBV13,TRBJ1-1
CASSSMKVGQSGTEAFF,TGCGCCAGCAGCTCAATGAAAGTAGGGCAATCTGGGACTGAAGCTTTCTTT,NA,NA,TRBV5-1,TRBJ1-1
CASSEAGVYEQYF,TGTGCCAGCAGTGAAGCGGGGGTCTACGAGCAGTACTTC,NA,NA,TRBV6-1,TRBJ2-7
CASSLTGTGSDNSYEQYF,TGTGCCAGCAGCTTAACGGGGACAGGGAGCGACAATTCCTACGAGCAGTACTTC,NA,TRBD1,TRBV7-3,TRBJ2-7
CASSLSGTDTQYF,TGCGCCAGCAGCTTGAGCGGCACAGATACGCAGTATTTT,NA,NA,TRBV5-1,TRBJ2-3
CASRTGVGSYEQYF,TGTGCCAGTAGAACAGGGGTGGGGTCTTACGAGCAGTACTTC,NA,TRBD1,TRBV19,TRBJ2-7
CASSLQGDNSYEQYF,TGTGCCAGCAGTTTACAGGGCGATAACTCCTACGAGCAGTACTTC,NA,NA,TRBV28,TRBJ2-7
CASRTDRGRRYEQYF,TGTGCCAGCAGAACCGACAGGGGGCGACGCTACGAGCAGTACTTC,NA,TRBD1,TRBV6-5,TRBJ2-7
CASSSSGLAGTSSYNEQFF,TGTGCCAGCAGCTCCTCGGGACTAGCGGGAACTAGCTCCTACAATGAGCAGTTCTTC,NA,TRBD2,TRBV11-2,TRBJ2-1
CSYRTSSYEQYF,TGCAGTTATAGGACCAGCTCTTACGAGCAGTACTTC,NA,NA,TRBV29-1,TRBJ2-7
CASNLGHRDISYEQYF,TGCGCCAGCAATCTAGGGCATAGGGACATTTCCTACGAGCAGTACTTC,NA,NA,TRBV5-1,TRBJ2-7
CASSVQGTDTQYF,TGTGCCAGCAGCGTACAGGGCACAGATACGCAGTATTTT,NA,NA,TRBV9,TRBJ2-3
CASSVEGQGFYGYTF,TGTGCCAGCAGCGTAGAAGGACAGGGATTTTACGGCTACACCTTC,NA,TRBD1,TRBV9,TRBJ1-2
CASSSLMTYEQYF,TGTGCCAGCAGCTCACTTATGACCTACGAGCAGTACTTC,NA,NA,TRBV13,TRBJ2-7
CASSAGQGFYNEQFF,TGTGCCAGCAGCGCTGGACAGGGTTTTTACAATGAGCAGTTCTTC,once,TRBD1,TRBV9,TRBJ2-1
CASSVDGSSYNSPLHF,TGTGCCAGCAGCGTAGACGGAAGCTCCTATAATTCACCCCTCCACTTT,NA,NA,TRBV9,TRBJ1-6
CASSPDKREKLFF,TGCGCCAGCAGCCCAGACAAAAGGGAAAAACTGTTTTTT,NA,NA,TRBV5-1,TRBJ1-4
CASKVFGEINTIYF,TGTGCCAGTAAAGTCTTCGGGGAAATCAACACCATATATTTT,NA,NA,TRBV19,TRBJ1-3